This T cell receptor (beta chain) was identified during a study of PD-L1 blockade in urothelial cancer (dated by TCRdb to 2016 to 2017). Regarding the complete study: Therapy was started at some point between 2014 and 2016 for all patients, and atezolizumab 1,200 mg was administered intravenously every 3 weeks. Pretreatment tumor samples, along with matched peripheral blood serially collected before and after atezolizumab treatment, were subjected to TCR sequencing. An exploratory multi-omic analysis was conducted of the somatic, immune and clinical correlates of response to PD-L1 blockade with atezolizumab in urothelial cancer. Roughly 9 patients reached durable clinical benefit, while around 19 patients did not. Blood samples were analyzed at 3 weeks after treatment start (second dose) and at 6 weeks after treatment start. Pretreatment blood TCR-seq was available for 27 to 30 patients, at least one posttreatment blood collection was obtained for around 25 patients, and tumor TCR-seq was available for around 25 patients. Blood samples yielded a median of around 150,000 T cells and around 83,000 unique TCRs, with median clonality 0.080. About 90% of the 29 patients were identified as males with urothelial cancer of bladder origin, and a prior smoking history was reported by 18 of 29 patients. An ECOG performance status of 0 or 1 was recorded for the patients, and 0 to 3 prior chemotherapy regimens had been received by the patients. In the same patients who had TCR sequencing, pretreatment tumors also underwent whole exome sequencing and RNA sequencing. Durable clinical benefit was defined as progression-free survival longer than 6 months, and TCR features were also tested against progression-free and overall survival. General findings and caveats noted by the study authors: Because the sample size was small (n ≈ 30) and many exploratory analyses were performed, the results are intended to be hypothesis-generating. A pretreatment peripheral blood TCR clonality below the median was linked to improved progression-free and overall survival. Greater expansion of tumor-associated TCR clones in peripheral blood 3 weeks after the start of treatment was observed in patients with durable benefit (n of about 24, p = 0.022).

Each PCR received spiked-in synthetic TCR analog templates so that absolute template abundance could be estimated from read counts. The immunoSEQ assay was used to amplify TCRbeta CDR3 regions from genomic DNA with bias-controlled V and J gene primers. Rearranged TCRbeta segments were sequenced at approximately 20X coverage. Turning to the authors' computational methods: Clustering was used to correct sequencing errors, and CDR3s were annotated against IMGT so that V, D and J genes could be assigned. Out-of-frame and stop-codon sequences were excluded, and only productive TCRbeta rearrangements were used in downstream analyses. Clonality was computed as one minus Shannon entropy normalized by the log of the number of unique productive sequences. Fisher's exact test with Benjamini-Hochberg correction, using a cutoff of adjusted p below 0.01, was how clones that differed between time points or between blood and tumor were identified. TCRdb obtained this table from immuneACCESS and retained in-frame rearrangements with V and J assigned. These tables miss some clones; where compared with another copy, unresolved V genes account for less than half of the shortfall, and the remainder is unexplained. V and J calls and clone size are those listed in that table; D and trimming were worked out from the DNA. This sample gives tens of thousands of clones in total; 70% to 90% of them show up just once. The ten most abundant clones make up 14% of the sample.

The sample's time point label is to be understood as: pretreatment peripheral blood. The cohort comprised 30 or so patients with locally advanced or metastatic urothelial carcinoma treated at Memorial Sloan Kettering on a trial protocol. Peripheral blood mononuclear cells were collected pretreatment and during treatment, at between 1 and 8 total time points per patient. The Qiagen DNeasy Blood extraction kit was used to purify genomic DNA from total PBMCs and tumor samples. PBMCs were collected pretreatment and during treatment, and were isolated and stored as previously described. The germline V gene supplies CDR1 SGHTA and CDR2 FQGTGA. Measured from the cysteine to the phenylalanine, the CDR3 is 16 residues long. The sequence is cut down to CDR3 DNA, 48 bases in frame from base 1. Germline trimming amounts to 4 bases on V and 6 bases on J, with 10 as the count of junction bases outside the gene matches.

Comment on this clone: Its specific antigen is unknown. Base-call qualities are not available, and no considerably larger clone is one nucleotide away.

Recombination joined TRBV7-3 with TRBJ2-3; TRBD2 fits 10 bases in the junction. The material sequenced was PBMCs, taken around atezolizumab (anti-PD-L1) treatment. The clonotype comes from a man between 60 and 75 years old with urothelial cancer. The CDR3 in this case is CASSSTLAGALDTQYF. The nucleotide sequence reads TGTGCCAGCAGCTCCACCCTAGCGGGGGCTTTGGATACGCAGTATTTT.